The 26 T cell receptor beta chains reported below all come from one sample, sequenced in a study of blood T cell repertoires in COVID-19. The repertoire was sequenced with immunoSEQ multiplex PCR; TCRdb's copy has only in-frame clones and lacks some. This table has under 200,000 clones, approximately 86% appearing once. Sequencing was performed on PBMCs or T cells enriched from blood (not recorded which). The origin of the receptors is a woman in her sixties or seventies with acute COVID-19.

As DNA, the CDR3 is TGCGCCAGCACTGGACAGGGGAATGAGCAGTTCTTC. Its protein is CASTGQGNEQFF. This chain connects TRBV5-1 to TRBJ2-1; 9 nucleotides line up with TRBD1. The CDR3 sequence is 12 residues long. Germline trimming cut 6 bases from V and 7 bases from J; bases unmatched to any gene: 2. The germline CDR1 and CDR2 sequences are SGHRS and YFSETQ.

Comments on this clone: The same CDR3 can be traced to other DNA sequences in this sample. This chain connects TRBV7-2 to TRBJ2-3; TRBD1 matches at 8 bases. V gave up 1 base and J gave up 3 bases; unmatched junction bases: 0. The CDR3 loop spans 14 amino acids. The V gene's germline CDR1 is SGHTA and CDR2 FQGNSA. The CDR3, as DNA: TGTGCCAGCAGCTTAGACAGGGGGACAGATACGCAGTATTTT. It yields the protein CASSLDRGTDTQYF.

This chain links TRBV4-1 with TRBJ1-5, with 9 positions matching TRBD1. Looked up from germline, CDR1 is MGHRA and CDR2 is YSYEKL. The CDR3 is 16 amino acids. Trimming took 1 base from V and 3 from J; bases not matched to a gene: 4. In DNA, the CDR3 is TGCGCCAGCAGCCAAGGACAGGGGGTCTCCAATCAGCCCCAGCATTTT. This sequence encodes CASSQGQGVSNQPQHF.

This clone has a single count. The rearrangement uses TRBV7-2 and TRBJ2-3; 7 bases fit TRBD2. Germline lookup yields CDR1 SGHTA and CDR2 FQGNSA. The CDR3 loop spans 17 amino acids. The V segment lost 0 bases and the J segment 1 base; nucleotides outside the gene matches: 7. CDR3 protein: CASSLALRLAGTDTQYF. The CDR3 coding sequence is TGTGCCAGCAGCTTAGCGCTCAGGCTAGCGGGCACAGATACGCAGTATTTT. Full variable domain (rest looked up from reference TRBV7-2 and TRBJ2-3): GAGVSQSPSNKVTEKGKDVELRCDPISGHTALYWYRQSLGQGLEFLIYFQGNSAPDKSGLPSDRFSAERTGGSVSTLTIQRTQQEDSAVYLCASSLALRLAGTDTQYFGPGTRLTVL.

This clone has only one observation. This chain connects TRBV9 to TRBJ1-4, with 8 bases identical to TRBD1. The CDR3 covers 14 residues. CDR1 and CDR2 (germline): SGDLS, YYNGEE. With V trimmed by 3 bases and J by 5 bases, 3 bases remained unmatched. The CDR3 DNA reads TGTGCCAGCAGCGCCACAGGGGGGAATGAAAAACTGTTTTTT. Amino acids: CASSATGGNEKLFF.

The rearrangement uses TRBV6-5 and TRBJ2-2; 8 bases align to TRBD2. The CDR3 sequence is 15 residues long. The V gene's germline CDR1 is MNHEY and CDR2 SVGAGI. V shed 7 bases, J shed 3 bases, and the junction held 7 bases outside the gene matches. DNA of the CDR3: TGTGCCAGCATGCGGACTAGCTCCCACACCGGGGAGCTGTTTTTT. The encoded protein is CASMRTSSHTGELFF.

The chain links TRBV19 to TRBJ1-6; D not resolved. Germline V gene data show CDR1 as LNHDA and CDR2 as SQIVND (reference sequence). V lost 3 bases to trimming and J lost 4 bases, with 10 bases between them. CDR3 size: 15 residues. The chain's CDR3 is CASSISTAYNSPLHF. CDR3 DNA: TGTGCCAGTAGTATTAGCACGGCTTATAATTCACCCCTCCACTTT.

The chain links TRBV4-3 to TRBJ1-2, with D unclear. Trimming pared 1 base from V and 1 base from J, leaving 7 bases between. This CDR3 has 14 residues. Germline loops: CDR1 LGHNA, CDR2 YSLEER. DNA for the CDR3: TGCGCCAGCAGCCAAGTGGGCAGTAACTATGGCTACACCTTC. Amino acids: CASSQVGSNYGYTF.

The V gene is TRBV5-1, the J gene TRBJ2-1, with 8 positions matching TRBD1. This CDR3 comprises 14 residues. Germline CDR1 and CDR2: SGHRS and YFSETQ. The V gene end was trimmed by 3 bases and the J gene end by 6 bases; junction bases not matched to a gene: 5. This chain's CDR3 is CASSSGQVVNEQFF. CDR3 nucleotides: TGCGCCAGCAGCTCGGGACAGGTAGTCAATGAGCAGTTCTTC.

J is TRBJ2-5 and V is TRBV9; 8 bases agree with TRBD1. The CDR3 runs to 13 residues. With 0 bases clipped from V and 5 bases from J, the junction kept 0 bases outside the gene matches. Germline V gene sequence: CDR1 SGDLS, CDR2 YYNGEE. The CDR3 loop reads CASSVGQGETQYF. CDR3 bases: TGTGCCAGCAGCGTAGGACAGGGGGAGACCCAGTACTTC.

The chain recombines TRBV3-1 (or the pseudogene TRBV3-2) with TRBJ2-5; D call uncertain. Germline-derived CDR1 and CDR2 are LGHDT and YNNKEL (reference sequence). There are 15 residues in the CDR3. Between the trimmed V and J ends, which lost 0 bases and 1 base, there was a span of 9 bases. The DNA for the CDR3 is TGTGCCAGCAGCCAAGATACACGTGCCCAAGAGACCCAGTACTTC. Translated: CASSQDTRAQETQYF.

V is TRBV29-1 and J is TRBJ1-2, with TRBD1 identical over 7 bases. The CDR3 spans 14 residues. CDR1 is SQVTM and CDR2 is ANQGSEA in the germline V gene. Trimming took 0 bases from V and 5 from J; bases not matched to a gene: 6. Here the CDR3 DNA reads TGCAGCGTTGAAGATCTGGCAGGGGGTTATGGCTACACCTTC. This encodes CSVEDLAGGYGYTF.

This chain joins TRBV4-3 and TRBJ1-1, with a possible D match to TRBD1 (6 bases). Trimming pared 4 bases from V and 2 bases from J, leaving 11 bases between. The germline CDR1 and CDR2 sequences are LGHNA and YSLEER. The CDR3 extends over 14 amino acids. The CDR3 protein is CASSPGTLNTEAFF. CDR3 DNA: TGCGCCAGCAGCCCCGGGACACTAAACACTGAAGCTTTCTTT.

The chain has TRBV11-2 and TRBJ2-3, with 8 bases aligning to TRBD2. The CDR3 totals 17 residues. Trimming took 5 bases from V and 0 from J; bases not matched to a gene: 10. From germline, CDR1 is SGHAT and CDR2 FQNNGV. CDR3 nucleotides: TGTGCCAGCAGCCGCAAACCGGGGGGGGGCAGCACAGATACGCAGTATTTT. Protein sequence: CASSRKPGGGSTDTQYF. Variable domain in full (rest from reference TRBV11-2 and TRBJ2-3): EAGVAQSPRYKIIEKRQSVAFWCNPISGHATLYWYQQILGQGPKLLIQFQNNGVVDDSQLPKDRFSAERLKGVDSTLKIQPAKLEDSAVYLCASSRKPGGGSTDTQYFGPGTRLTVL.

J is TRBJ2-1 and V is TRBV19; 7 bases align to TRBD2. CDR1 and CDR2 from the germline V gene are LNHDA and SQIVND (reference sequence). The CDR3 runs to 15 residues. With V trimmed by 3 bases and J by 4 bases, 6 bases remained unmatched. CDR3 DNA sequence: TGTGCCAGTAGTATCCAATACGGGGGGTACAATGAGCAGTTCTTC. Protein: CASSIQYGGYNEQFF.

V gene TRBV6-4 combines with J gene TRBJ2-2; D may be TRBD1 (6 bases). The CDR3 extends over 14 amino acids. Germline lookup yields CDR1 MRHNA and CDR2 SNTAGT. V was cut by 6 bases and J by 4 bases, with 12 bases left in between. The CDR3 DNA follows: TGTGCCAGCAGCCTACAGGGATCCACCGGGGAGCTGTTTTTT. It encodes CASSLQGSTGELFF.

The V and J genes are TRBV18 and TRBJ2-1, with 8 bases lining up with TRBD1. Germline lookup yields CDR1 KGHSH and CDR2 LQKENI. This CDR3 spans 12 amino acids. The V and J ends lost 6 bases and 10 bases, in that order; junction bases with no gene match: 5. CDR3 in DNA: TGTGCCAGCTCCCCAGGACAGGGCGAGCAGTTCTTC. Protein product: CASSPGQGEQFF.

V usage is TRBV27 and J usage is TRBJ1-2; TRBD1 might be the D (6 bases). Germline V CDR1 and CDR2: MNHEY, SMNVEV (reference sequence). CDR3 length equals 14 residues. Trimming removed 4 bases from V and 8 bases from J, with 17 bases in between. CDR3 sequence reads: CASSSWGRVGGYTF. The CDR3 DNA reads TGTGCCAGCAGTTCCTGGGGGCGCGTCGGGGGCTACACCTTC.

This clone was seen once. The CDR3 DNA follows: TGTGCCAGCAGCTCAGACAGCACTGAAGCTTTCTTT. It translates to CASSSDSTEAFF. This chain joins TRBV6-5 and TRBJ1-1, with D possibly being TRBD1 (5 bases). The CDR3 contains 12 residues. Germline loops: CDR1 MNHEY, CDR2 SVGAGI. Trimming took off 6 bases at V and 4 bases at J, with 9 bases between the two ends.

The chain has TRBV3-1 (or the pseudogene TRBV3-2) and TRBJ1-5, with D unclear. Trimming pared 1 base from V and 4 bases from J, leaving 8 bases between. The CDR3 has 14 residues. The germline V gene has CDR1 LGHDT and CDR2 YNNKEL (reference sequence). In DNA, the CDR3 is TGTGCCAGCAGCCAAGTTCGGAGAAATCAGCCCCAGCATTTT. Its translation is CASSQVRRNQPQHF.

The chain uses TRBV12-3 or TRBV12-4 and TRBJ2-5; weak D call: TRBD1 (5 bases). The V gene lost 5 bases and the J gene lost 2 bases, with 9 bases spanning the gap. The CDR3 has 13 residues. The DNA for the CDR3 is TGTGCCAGCAGTACGGACAAGCAAGAGACCCAGTACTTC. This gives the protein CASSTDKQETQYF.

This clone appeared once. This chain connects TRBV5-5 to TRBJ2-7; unclear D gene. This CDR3 has 13 amino acids. V dropped 0 bases and J dropped 5 bases, with 9 bases sitting between them. The germline gives CDR1 SGHKS, CDR2 YYEKEE (reference sequence). For the CDR3, the DNA is TGTGCCAGCAGCTTGGACTTACGTAACGAGCAGTACGTC. This translates into CASSLDLRNEQYV.

The chain uses TRBV18 and TRBJ1-5; 7 bases align to TRBD1. After removal of 5 bases from V and 6 bases from J, the junction contained 13 bases not matched to a gene. Germline assignment: CDR1 KGHSH and CDR2 LQKENI. The CDR3 is 16 residues long. The CDR3 nucleotides are TGTGCCAGCTCAGCGGGACAGCCGAACGTGGGTCAGCCCCAGCATTTT. Amino acids: CASSAGQPNVGQPQHF.

CDR3 sequence: CATSDSDRGVEAFF. CDR3 in DNA: TGTGCCACCAGTGATTCCGACAGGGGTGTTGAAGCTTTCTTT. The chain recombines TRBV24-1 with TRBJ1-1; TRBD1 matches at 8 bases. Looked up from germline, CDR1 is KGHDR and CDR2 is SFDVKD. CDR3 length: 14 residues. V was clipped by 2 bases and J by 7 bases; unmatched bases: 5.

In DNA, the CDR3 is TGTGCCAGCAGTTACGAGGTCCCCTACGAGCAGTACTTC. Its protein product is CASSYEVPYEQYF. The chain uses TRBV6-2 or TRBV6-3 and TRBJ2-7, with D uncertain. CDR3 length: 13 amino acids. The V gene's germline CDR1 is MNHEY and CDR2 SVGEGT. V was cut by 2 bases and J by 2 bases, with 7 bases left in between.

The chain joins TRBV10-1 to TRBJ1-1, with TRBD1 matching over 10 bases. The germline V gene has CDR1 WNHNN and CDR2 SYGVQD (reference sequence). Trimming removed 0 bases from V and 5 bases from J; junction bases left unmatched: 21. This CDR3 comprises 21 residues. The CDR3: CASSESNFGRIGGQGKTEAFF. The CDR3 bases are TGCGCCAGCAGTGAGTCTAACTTCGGTCGAATTGGGGGACAGGGGAAGACTGAAGCTTTCTTT.